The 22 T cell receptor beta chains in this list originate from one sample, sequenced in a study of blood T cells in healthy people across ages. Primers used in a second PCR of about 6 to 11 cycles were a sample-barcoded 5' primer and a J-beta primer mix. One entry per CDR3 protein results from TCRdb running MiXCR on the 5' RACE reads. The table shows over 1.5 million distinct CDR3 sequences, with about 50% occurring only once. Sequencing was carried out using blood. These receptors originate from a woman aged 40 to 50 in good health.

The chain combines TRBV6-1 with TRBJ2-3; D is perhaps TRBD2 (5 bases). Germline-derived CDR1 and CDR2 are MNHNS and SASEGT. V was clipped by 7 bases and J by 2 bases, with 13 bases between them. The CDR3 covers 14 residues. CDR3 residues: CASKWVGLTDTQYF. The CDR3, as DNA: TGTGCCAGCAAATGGGTTGGACTCACAGATACGCAGTATTTT.

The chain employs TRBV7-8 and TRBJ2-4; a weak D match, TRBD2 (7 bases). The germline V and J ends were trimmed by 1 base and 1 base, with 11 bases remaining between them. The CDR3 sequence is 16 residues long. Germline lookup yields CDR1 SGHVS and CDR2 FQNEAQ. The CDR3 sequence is CASSLGGGRAKNIQYF. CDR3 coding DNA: TGTGCCAGCAGCTTAGGCGGGGGCAGGGCCAAAAACATTCAGTACTTC.

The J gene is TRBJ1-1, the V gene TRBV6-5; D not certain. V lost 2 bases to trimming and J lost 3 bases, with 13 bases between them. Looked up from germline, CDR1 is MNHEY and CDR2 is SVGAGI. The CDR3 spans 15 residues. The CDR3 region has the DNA TGTGCCAGCAGTTACAACCTTCGGGGTGACACTGAAGCTTTCTTT. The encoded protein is CASSYNLRGDTEAFF.

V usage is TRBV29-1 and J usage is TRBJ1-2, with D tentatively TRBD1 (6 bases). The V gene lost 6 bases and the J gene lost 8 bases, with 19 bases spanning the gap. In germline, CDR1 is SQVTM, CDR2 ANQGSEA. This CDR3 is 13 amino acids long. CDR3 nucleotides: TGCAGCGTAACCCATCGGGGCGGGGGCGGCTACACCTTC. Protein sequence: CSVTHRGGGGYTF.

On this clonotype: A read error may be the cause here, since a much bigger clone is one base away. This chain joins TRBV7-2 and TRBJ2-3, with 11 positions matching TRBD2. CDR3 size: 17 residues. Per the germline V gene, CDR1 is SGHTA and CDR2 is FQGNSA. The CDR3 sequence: CAGSLAGGPSSTDTQYF. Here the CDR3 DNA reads TGTGCCGGCAGCTTAGCGGGGGGGCCCTCTAGCACAGATACGCAGTATTTT.

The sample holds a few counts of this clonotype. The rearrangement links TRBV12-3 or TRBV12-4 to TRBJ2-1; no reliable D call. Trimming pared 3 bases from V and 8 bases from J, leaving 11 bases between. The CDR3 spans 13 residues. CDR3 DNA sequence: TGTGCCAGCAGTTTTATCTCCGGGCATGAGCAGTTCTTC. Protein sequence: CASSFISGHEQFF.

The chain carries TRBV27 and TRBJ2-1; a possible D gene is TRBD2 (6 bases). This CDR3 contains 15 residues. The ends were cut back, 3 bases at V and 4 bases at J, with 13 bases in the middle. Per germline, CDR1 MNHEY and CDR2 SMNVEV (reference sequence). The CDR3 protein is CASSLYQRAYNEQFF. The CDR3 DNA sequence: TGTGCCAGCAGTTTGTATCAGCGGGCATACAATGAGCAGTTCTTC.

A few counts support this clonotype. This chain's CDR3 is CSARGDRTHYEQYF. The CDR3 bases are TGCAGTGCTAGGGGGGACAGGACCCACTACGAGCAGTACTTC. The chain employs TRBV20-1 and TRBJ2-7; 8 nucleotides align to TRBD1. V was pared by 3 bases and J by 3 bases, with 7 bases of the junction left unmatched. The CDR3 is made up of 14 amino acids. Germline CDR1 is DFQATT and CDR2 is SNEGSKA (reference sequence).

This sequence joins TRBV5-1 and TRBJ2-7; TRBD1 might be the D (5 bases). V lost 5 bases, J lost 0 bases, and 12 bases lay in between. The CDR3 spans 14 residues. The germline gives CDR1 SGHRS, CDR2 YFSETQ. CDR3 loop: CASRRQPSSYEQYF. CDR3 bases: TGCGCCAGCAGGAGACAGCCTAGCTCCTACGAGCAGTACTTC. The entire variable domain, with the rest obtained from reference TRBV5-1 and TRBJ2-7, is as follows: KAGVTQTPRYLIKTRGQQVTLSCSPISGHRSVSWYQQTPGQGLQFLFEYFSETQRNKGNFPGRFSGRQFSNSRSEMNVSTLELGDSALYLCASRRQPSSYEQYFGPGTRLTVT.

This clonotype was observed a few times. The CDR3: CATQLAGGPDEQFF. The CDR3 region has the DNA TGTGCCACCCAACTAGCGGGGGGGCCCGATGAGCAGTTCTTC. The chain employs TRBV6-1 and TRBJ2-1; 13 bases fit TRBD2. Germline loops: CDR1 MNHNS, CDR2 SASEGT. This CDR3 is 14 amino acids long. J gave up 8 bases and V 10 bases, and 8 bases lay outside the gene matches.

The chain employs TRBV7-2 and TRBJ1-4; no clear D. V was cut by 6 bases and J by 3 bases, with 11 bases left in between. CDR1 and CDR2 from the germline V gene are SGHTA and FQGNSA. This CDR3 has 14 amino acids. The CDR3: CASRPGHSNEKLFF. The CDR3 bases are TGTGCCAGCAGACCGGGCCACTCTAATGAAAAACTGTTTTTT.

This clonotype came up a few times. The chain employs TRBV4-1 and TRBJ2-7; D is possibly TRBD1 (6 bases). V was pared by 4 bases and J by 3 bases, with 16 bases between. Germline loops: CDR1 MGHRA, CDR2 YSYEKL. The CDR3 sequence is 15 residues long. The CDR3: CASSPQGKRVYEQYF. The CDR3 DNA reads TGCGCCAGCAGCCCACAGGGTAAGAGGGTCTACGAGCAGTACTTC.

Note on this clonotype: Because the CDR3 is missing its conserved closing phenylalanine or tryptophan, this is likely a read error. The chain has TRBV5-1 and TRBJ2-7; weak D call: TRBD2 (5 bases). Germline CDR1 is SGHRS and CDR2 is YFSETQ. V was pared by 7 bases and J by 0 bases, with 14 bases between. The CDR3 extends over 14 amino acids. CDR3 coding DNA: TGCGCCAGCCATAGCGACTGGAGCTCCTACGAGCAGTACATC. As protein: CASHSDWSSYEQYI.

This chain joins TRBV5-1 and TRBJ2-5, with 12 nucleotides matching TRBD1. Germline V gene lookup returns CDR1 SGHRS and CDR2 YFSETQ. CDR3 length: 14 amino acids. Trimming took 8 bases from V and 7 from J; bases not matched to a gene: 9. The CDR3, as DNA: TGCGCCAGTTACCGGGACAGGGGGCAGCGGACCCAGTACTTC. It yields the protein CASYRDRGQRTQYF.

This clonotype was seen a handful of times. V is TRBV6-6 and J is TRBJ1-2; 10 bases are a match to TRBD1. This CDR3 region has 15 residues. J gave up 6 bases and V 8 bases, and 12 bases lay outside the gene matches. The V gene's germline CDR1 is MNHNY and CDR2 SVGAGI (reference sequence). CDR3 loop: CASGTGVPSWDGYTF. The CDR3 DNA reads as TGTGCCAGCGGGACAGGGGTCCCCTCGTGGGATGGCTACACCTTC.

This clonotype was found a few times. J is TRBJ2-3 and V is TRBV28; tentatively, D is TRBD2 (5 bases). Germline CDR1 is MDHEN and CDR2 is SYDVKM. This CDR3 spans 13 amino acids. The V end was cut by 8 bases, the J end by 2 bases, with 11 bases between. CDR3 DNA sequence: TGTGCCAGCTTAGGAGGAAACACAGATACGCAGTATTTT. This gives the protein CASLGGNTDTQYF.

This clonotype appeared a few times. As DNA, the CDR3 is TGTGCCAGCAGTGCGCAGGGGGCGTTTGGCTACACCTTC. It encodes CASSAQGAFGYTF. The rearrangement uses TRBV25-1 and TRBJ1-2; 8 bases are a match to TRBD1. V shed 4 bases, J shed 7 bases, and the junction held 5 bases outside the gene matches. The germline CDR1 and CDR2 sequences are MGHDK and SYGVNS. The CDR3 is 13 amino acids.

As DNA, the CDR3 is TGCGCCAGCAGCGCAGAAGGGGGGACTAGCGGGGTTCAAGAGACCCAGTACTTC. Protein sequence: CASSAEGGTSGVQETQYF. This chain connects TRBV4-1 to TRBJ2-7, with 13 bases lining up with TRBD2. The DNA end is more similar to TRBJ2-5, so the J call may be wrong. Germline CDR1 MGHRA, CDR2 YSYEKL. This CDR3 comprises 18 residues.

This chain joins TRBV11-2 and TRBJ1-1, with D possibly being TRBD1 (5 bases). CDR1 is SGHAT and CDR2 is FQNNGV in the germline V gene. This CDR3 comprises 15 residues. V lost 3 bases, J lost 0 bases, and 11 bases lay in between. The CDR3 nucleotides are TGTGCCAGCAGCTTTCCGGGACCCATGAACACTGAAGCTTTCTTT. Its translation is CASSFPGPMNTEAFF.

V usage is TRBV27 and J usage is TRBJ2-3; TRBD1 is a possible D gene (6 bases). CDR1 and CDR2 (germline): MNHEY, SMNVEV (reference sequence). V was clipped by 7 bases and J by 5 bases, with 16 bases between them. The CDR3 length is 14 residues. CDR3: CASNYLGAGDTQYF. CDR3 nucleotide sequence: TGTGCCAGCAACTACTTGGGGGCTGGAGATACGCAGTATTTT.

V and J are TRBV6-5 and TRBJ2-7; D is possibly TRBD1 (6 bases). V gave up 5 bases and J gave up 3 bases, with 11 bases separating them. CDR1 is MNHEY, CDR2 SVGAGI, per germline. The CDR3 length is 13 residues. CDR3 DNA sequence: TGTGCCAGCAGTCAACAGGGCTACTACGAGCAGTACTTC. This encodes CASSQQGYYEQYF.

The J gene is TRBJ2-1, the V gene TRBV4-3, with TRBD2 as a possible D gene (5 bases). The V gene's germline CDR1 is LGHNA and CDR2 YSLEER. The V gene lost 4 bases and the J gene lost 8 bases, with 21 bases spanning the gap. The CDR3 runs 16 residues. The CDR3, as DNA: TGCGCCAGCAGCCGTACGGCGGGTCTATTGAATGATGAGCAGTTCTTC. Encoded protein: CASSRTAGLLNDEQFF.